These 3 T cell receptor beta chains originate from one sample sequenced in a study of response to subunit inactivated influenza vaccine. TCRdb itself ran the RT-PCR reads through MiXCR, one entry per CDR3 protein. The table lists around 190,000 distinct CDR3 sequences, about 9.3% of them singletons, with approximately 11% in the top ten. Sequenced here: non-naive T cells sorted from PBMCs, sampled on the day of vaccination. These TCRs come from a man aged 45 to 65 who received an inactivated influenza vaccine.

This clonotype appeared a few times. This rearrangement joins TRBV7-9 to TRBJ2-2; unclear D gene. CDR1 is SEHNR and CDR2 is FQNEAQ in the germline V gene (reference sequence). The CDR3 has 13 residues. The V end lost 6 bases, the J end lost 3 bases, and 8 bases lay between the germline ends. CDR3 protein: CASRLFYTGELFF. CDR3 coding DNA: TGTGCCAGCAGGTTGTTTTACACCGGGGAGCTGTTTTTT. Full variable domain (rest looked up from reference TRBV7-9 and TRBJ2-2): DTGVSQNPRHKITKRGQNVTFRCDPISEHNRLYWYRQTLGQGPEFLTYFQNEAQLEKSRLLSDRFSAERPKGSFSTLEIQRTEQGDSAMYLCASRLFYTGELFFGEGSRLTVL.

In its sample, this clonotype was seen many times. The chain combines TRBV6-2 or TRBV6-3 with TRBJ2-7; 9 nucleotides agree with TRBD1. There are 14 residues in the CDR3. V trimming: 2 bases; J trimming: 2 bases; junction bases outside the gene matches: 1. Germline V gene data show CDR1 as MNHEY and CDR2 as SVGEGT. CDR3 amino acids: CASSYRDRAYEQYF. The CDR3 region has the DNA TGTGCCAGCAGTTACCGGGACAGGGCCTACGAGCAGTACTTC.

CDR3: CASRFSGGAHNEQFF. The CDR3 region has the DNA TGTGCCAGCAGATTTAGCGGGGGGGCCCACAATGAGCAGTTCTTC. The chain uses TRBV27 and TRBJ2-1, with TRBD2 identical over 11 bases. After removal of 6 bases from V and 5 bases from J, the junction contained 6 bases not matched to a gene. This CDR3 contains 15 residues. From germline, CDR1 is MNHEY and CDR2 SMNVEV (reference sequence).